The 29 T cell receptor beta chains below all came from one sample that was sequenced in a study of blood T cell repertoires in COVID-19. Some clones are missing from TCRdb's copy, which holds only in-frame ones; the method was immunoSEQ multiplex PCR. The top ten clones hold around 0.7% of a sample with approximately 440,000 clones, about 90% of them seen once. The sample consisted of PBMCs or T cells enriched from blood (not recorded which). These receptors all stem from a woman younger than 35 who had recovered from COVID-19.

This chain connects TRBV7-3 to TRBJ2-3; 10 nucleotides match TRBD2. CDR3 length: 17 amino acids. V trimming: 2 bases; J trimming: 1 base; junction bases outside the gene matches: 6. From germline, CDR1 is SGHTA and CDR2 FQGTGA. CDR3 in DNA: TGTGCCAGCAGCTTAGGGTTAGCGGGGGGACGCACAGATACGCAGTATTTT. Translation: CASSLGLAGGRTDTQYF.

This sequence joins TRBV7-3 and TRBJ2-5; unclear D gene. This CDR3 spans 13 amino acids. V was trimmed by 2 bases and J by 4 bases, leaving 8 bases between them. Germline CDR1 and CDR2: SGHTA and FQGTGA. Written as DNA, the CDR3 is TGTGCCAGCAGCTTATTGTTCGGAGAGACCCAGTACTTC. This translates into CASSLLFGETQYF.

The V call is TRBV9, the J call TRBJ2-3; 8 bases map to TRBD2. V was pared by 7 bases and J by 2 bases, with 12 bases of the junction left unmatched. CDR1 and CDR2 (germline): SGDLS, YYNGEE. The CDR3 sequence is 16 residues long. DNA of the CDR3: TGTGCCAGCTCCGGGGGGAGCGGGGGTAACACAGATACGCAGTATTTT. Protein product: CASSGGSGGNTDTQYF.

The chain combines TRBV2 with TRBJ2-1, with D possibly TRBD2 on 7 matching bases. The CDR3 spans 13 residues. Trimming left V 0 bases short and J 8 bases short, with 8 bases between. In germline, CDR1 is SNHLY, CDR2 FYNNEI. The CDR3 sequence is CASSEAGGDEQFF. The DNA for the CDR3 is TGTGCCAGCAGTGAAGCAGGGGGGGATGAGCAGTTCTTC.

The chain combines TRBV7-2 with TRBJ2-3; D is possibly TRBD2 (7 bases). This CDR3 comprises 13 residues. The germline V gene has CDR1 SGHTA and CDR2 FQGNSA. V was clipped by 0 bases and J by 11 bases, with 12 bases between them. The CDR3 nucleotides read TGTGCCAGCAGCTTAGCGGGGGGGCCCATGCAGTATTTT. Its protein is CASSLAGGPMQYF.

In this sample, this clone turned up a few times. The same CDR3 is also encoded by other DNA sequences in this sample. The V gene is TRBV27, the J gene TRBJ1-5; tentatively, D is TRBD1 (5 bases). Looked up from germline, CDR1 is MNHEY and CDR2 is SMNVEV (reference sequence). This CDR3 contains 14 residues. The ends were cut back, 0 bases at V and 2 bases at J, with 5 bases in the middle. The CDR3 bases are TGTGCCAGCAGTTTATCAGGGGGCAATCAGCCCCAGCATTTT. This translates into CASSLSGGNQPQHF.

The J gene is TRBJ2-7, the V gene TRBV7-9; tentative D call: TRBD1 (6 bases). The CDR3 has 14 residues. The V gene lost 1 base and the J gene lost 6 bases, with 13 bases spanning the gap. CDR1 and CDR2 (germline): SEHNR, FQNEAQ (reference sequence). In DNA form, the CDR3 reads TGTGCCAGCAGCTTAGTGGGGGCTCCGGGCGAGCAGTACTTC. Encoded protein: CASSLVGAPGEQYF.

The chain recombines TRBV12-3 or TRBV12-4 with TRBJ1-1, with 8 bases lining up with TRBD1. The CDR3 is made up of 12 amino acids. V was pared by 6 bases and J by 6 bases, with 3 bases of the junction left unmatched. CDR3 bases: TGTGCCAGCAGGGGCAGGGGGCCTGAAGCTTTCTTT. It is translated as CASRGRGPEAFF.

This chain links TRBV5-1 with TRBJ1-6; 10 positions match TRBD1. Germline V gene data show CDR1 as SGHRS and CDR2 as YFSETQ. The CDR3 has 15 residues. V shed 0 bases and J 8 bases; nucleotides not matched to a gene: 2. CDR3 nucleotides: TGCGCCAGCAGCTTGGGTGGGACAGGGGATTCACCCCTCCACTTT. Translating it yields CASSLGGTGDSPLHF.

The rearrangement uses TRBV9 and TRBJ1-1; D call uncertain. Germline CDR1 reads SGDLS; CDR2 reads YYNGEE. The CDR3 has 14 residues. The V end lost 0 bases, the J end lost 1 base, and 7 bases lay between the germline ends. The CDR3 sequence is CASSVDSGNTEAFF. CDR3 DNA sequence: TGTGCCAGCAGCGTAGACAGCGGGAACACTGAAGCTTTCTTT.

The rearrangement joins TRBV6-1 to TRBJ2-5, with 12 bases fitting TRBD2. Unmatched junction bases numbered 4, after V lost 1 base and J lost 4 bases. Germline CDR1 and CDR2: MNHNS and SASEGT. This CDR3 is built from 16 residues. The CDR3 reads CASSEGLAGVGETQYF. CDR3 bases: TGTGCCAGCAGTGAAGGACTAGCGGGGGTAGGAGAGACCCAGTACTTC.

This clone was detected only a few times. The chain employs TRBV28 and TRBJ2-1, with TRBD2 matching over 7 bases. There are 17 residues in the CDR3. V lost 6 bases and J lost 8; bases outside the gene matches: 19. Germline CDR1 is MDHEN and CDR2 is SYDVKM. The CDR3 region is CASRPREGTSLGDEQFF. For the CDR3, the DNA is TGTGCCAGCAGGCCCAGGGAGGGCACCTCTCTCGGTGATGAGCAGTTCTTC.

In regard to this clone: Other DNA sequences in this specimen translate into the identical CDR3. The V call is TRBV19, the J call TRBJ1-6; no reliable D call. This CDR3 has 12 residues. V lost 5 bases and J lost 7, with 6 bases in between. Germline lookup yields CDR1 LNHDA and CDR2 SQIVND (reference sequence). The CDR3 loop is CASSVSNSPLHF. The CDR3 DNA is TGTGCCAGTAGTGTTTCAAATTCACCCCTCCACTTT.

The CDR3 region has the DNA TGTGCCAGCAGCCAAGATTGGGGGACTAGCGGAAGGCAGTTCTTC. It encodes CASSQDWGTSGRQFF. V gene TRBV3-1 (or the pseudogene TRBV3-2) combines with J gene TRBJ2-1; 11 nucleotides align to TRBD2. Germline V gene lookup returns CDR1 LGHDT and CDR2 YNNKEL (reference sequence). The ends lost 0 bases at V and 12 bases at J; junction bases unmatched: 7. This CDR3 is 15 amino acids long.

The V and J genes are TRBV5-6 and TRBJ2-4; D might be TRBD1 (6 bases). This CDR3 contains 14 residues. Germline CDR1 SGHDT, CDR2 YYEEEE. V was pared by 0 bases and J by 8 bases, with 12 bases between. The CDR3 DNA reads as TGTGCCAGCAGCTTGGGGGGGCCCGGAGACATTCAGTACTTC. Protein product: CASSLGGPGDIQYF.

V usage is TRBV2 and J usage is TRBJ1-1; 7 bases map to TRBD1. This CDR3 is 14 amino acids long. Germline CDR1 SNHLY, CDR2 FYNNEI. Trimming cost V 3 bases and J 3 bases; bases outside gene matches: 4. CDR3 in DNA: TGTGCCAGCAGTGATGGGCAGGGGGACACTGAAGCTTTCTTT. Protein product: CASSDGQGDTEAFF. Complete variable domain (other parts from reference TRBV2 and TRBJ1-1): EPEVTQTPSHQVTQMGQEVILRCVPISNHLYFYWYRQILGQKVEFLVSFYNNEISEKSEIFDDQFSVERPDGSNFTLKIRSTKLEDSAMYFCASSDGQGDTEAFFGQGTRLTVV.

The chain couples TRBV9 to TRBJ1-6; D not resolved. The ends were cut back, 0 bases at V and 8 bases at J, with 12 bases in the middle. Germline-derived CDR1 and CDR2 are SGDLS and YYNGEE. CDR3 length equals 15 residues. CDR3 nucleotides: TGTGCCAGCAGCGTAGCTGACTTGTTTGATTCACCCCTCCACTTT. Translation gives CASSVADLFDSPLHF. Variable domain in full (rest from reference TRBV9 and TRBJ1-6): DSGVTQTPKHLITATGQRVTLRCSPRSGDLSVYWYQQSLDQGLQFLIQYYNGEERAKGNILERFSAQQFPDLHSELNLSSLELGDSALYFCASSVADLFDSPLHFGNGTRLTVT.

Only a few counts were recorded for this clone. This sample includes further DNA sequences coding for the same CDR3. This chain joins TRBV5-1 and TRBJ2-2; 7 bases align to TRBD1. The CDR3 is 14 residues long. Germline CDR1 reads SGHRS; CDR2 reads YFSETQ. The V segment lost 2 bases and the J segment 3 bases; nucleotides outside the gene matches: 1. The CDR3 DNA sequence: TGCGCCAGCAGCTTACAGGGGTACACCGGGGAGCTGTTTTTT. Residues: CASSLQGYTGELFF.

This clone has a handful of counts. The rearrangement links TRBV12-3 or TRBV12-4 to TRBJ1-2; no clear D. This CDR3 spans 13 amino acids. Trimming cost V 3 bases and J 2 bases, with 7 bases left between them. The CDR3 loop is CASSLSNNYGYTF. The CDR3 bases are TGTGCCAGCAGTTTGAGTAACAACTATGGCTACACCTTC.

The chain has TRBV27 and TRBJ1-5, with 7 bases aligning to TRBD1. The CDR3 sequence is 14 residues long. CDR1 and CDR2 (germline): MNHEY, SMNVEV (reference sequence). J gave up 6 bases and V 6 bases, and 8 bases lay outside the gene matches. The CDR3 reads CASRSYRGGQPQHF. In DNA, the CDR3 is TGTGCCAGCAGATCGTACAGGGGAGGTCAGCCCCAGCATTTT.

CDR3 sequence: CAWSWRGGNEKLFF. The CDR3 DNA reads TGTGCCTGGAGTTGGAGGGGTGGTAATGAAAAACTGTTTTTT. The rearrangement links TRBV30 to TRBJ1-4; a possible D gene is TRBD1 (5 bases). Deletions cut 2 bases from V and 4 bases from J, with 11 bases between. Germline-derived CDR1 and CDR2 are GTSNPN and SVGIG (reference sequence). The CDR3 loop spans 14 amino acids.

As DNA, the CDR3 is TGTGCCACCAGTGATTCGTGGCTGAGCACAGATACGCAGTATTTT. Translating it yields CATSDSWLSTDTQYF. The V call is TRBV24-1, the J call TRBJ2-3; D gene ambiguous. Trimming took off 2 bases at V and 0 bases at J, with 8 bases between the two ends. Germline CDR1 and CDR2: KGHDR and SFDVKD. The CDR3 has 15 amino acids.

The rearrangement links TRBV28 to TRBJ1-1; tentative D call: TRBD1 (6 bases). Germline V lookup: CDR1 MDHEN, CDR2 SYDVKM. The V gene lost 6 bases and the J gene lost 4 bases, with 21 bases spanning the gap. CDR3 length: 16 residues. The CDR3 loop reads CASRTAGVGFGTEAFF. DNA for the CDR3: TGTGCCAGCAGGACGGCAGGGGTAGGATTTGGCACTGAAGCTTTCTTT.

This clone showed up just once. The chain combines TRBV5-4 with TRBJ1-6, with 8 bases aligning to TRBD1. There are 14 residues in the CDR3. V shed 4 bases and J 7 bases; nucleotides not matched to a gene: 4. The germline CDR1 and CDR2 sequences are SGHNT and YYREEE (reference sequence). CDR3 sequence: CASSQDRANSPLHF. The CDR3 DNA sequence: TGTGCCAGCAGCCAGGACAGGGCAAATTCACCCCTCCACTTT.

The genes are TRBV3-1 (or the pseudogene TRBV3-2) and TRBJ1-1; D gene uncertain. Deletions cut 2 bases from V and 3 bases from J, with 7 bases between. Germline CDR1 reads LGHDT; CDR2 reads YNNKEL (reference sequence). The CDR3 runs to 13 residues. The CDR3 DNA is TGTGCCAGCAGCCAACGTTTCGACACTGAAGCTTTCTTT. Protein: CASSQRFDTEAFF.

The gene calls are TRBV9 and TRBJ2-5, with 7 nucleotides matching TRBD2. Trimming took 2 bases from V and 4 from J; bases not matched to a gene: 8. The CDR3 is 15 amino acids. CDR1 SGDLS and CDR2 YYNGEE come from the germline V gene. CDR3 residues: CASSVGGTEGETQYF. CDR3 sequence (DNA): TGTGCCAGCAGCGTCGGGGGGACTGAGGGAGAGACCCAGTACTTC.

The chain has TRBV11-2 and TRBJ1-5, with D tentatively TRBD1 (6 bases). Trimming shortened V by 3 bases and J by 0 bases, and 12 bases separated the two germline ends. The germline V gene encodes CDR1 SGHAT and CDR2 FQNNGV. The CDR3 contains 16 residues. This CDR3 is CASSFGTSYSNQPQHF. CDR3 DNA sequence: TGTGCCAGCAGCTTCGGGACATCCTATAGCAATCAGCCCCAGCATTTT.

The V call is TRBV2, the J call TRBJ2-6, with D possibly matching TRBD1 (6 bases). The CDR3 consists of 18 residues. Deletions cut 8 bases from V and 0 bases from J, with 20 bases between. CDR1 is SNHLY, CDR2 FYNNEI, per germline. CDR3: CASGLDRTYNSGANVLTF. The CDR3 region has the DNA TGTGCCAGCGGTTTAGACAGGACTTATAACTCTGGGGCCAACGTCCTGACTTTC.

The genes are TRBV3-1 (or the pseudogene TRBV3-2) and TRBJ2-7, with TRBD2 identical over 15 bases. This CDR3 spans 20 amino acids. The germline gives CDR1 LGHDT, CDR2 YNNKEL (reference sequence). V shed 1 base, J shed 6 bases, and the junction held 16 bases outside the gene matches. CDR3 protein: CASSQGLGTSGGYVRLEQYF. The CDR3 nucleotides are TGTGCCAGCAGCCAAGGACTCGGGACTAGCGGGGGGTACGTCCGGCTCGAGCAGTACTTC.